This is a list of T cell receptor beta chains from one sample in a study of shared clonotypes between healthy human individuals. Data came from immunoSEQ multiplex PCR; TCRdb stores just in-frame clones and leaves some out. The repertoire consists of almost 750,000 clones, with approximately 72% occurring once and the leading ten covering under 2%. The sample comprised memory CD4+ T cells sorted from blood. These TCRs come from a woman aged 25 to 39 in good health. The conserved cysteine and the conserved F or W are not part of the CDR3 here. Size is stated for part of the rows, as once, few or many counts, or as a class when the clone is expanded.

size	V	J	CDR3
-	TRBV5-1	TRBJ1-4	ASSSEGAEEKLF
-	TRBV29-1	-	SVTRQGTGVTEQY
-	TRBV7-9	TRBJ1-1	ASSLAGQGIMNTEAF
-	TRBV2	TRBJ1-5	ASRGDRGGQPQH
-	TRBV18	TRBJ2-3	ASTAPDTQY
many	TRBV30	TRBJ2-1	AWSAGTGKF
-	TRBV27	TRBJ1-5	ASSQGAHGNQPQH
-	TRBV10-3	TRBJ2-5	AIRGQDRGRETQY
-	TRBV29-1	TRBJ2-3	SVHLRNTDTQY
-	TRBV5-1	TRBJ1-3	ASSLEGRKGNTIY
-	TRBV5-1	TRBJ2-5	ASSLWRQETQY
-	TRBV9	TRBJ2-2	ASSPRGREPGELF
-	TRBV10-1	TRBJ1-1	ASSESIESSGAF
-	TRBV19	TRBJ2-1	ASSIEGTPPYNEQF
once	TRBV7-9	TRBJ1-1	ASSLDRGRVAF
once	TRBV21-1	TRBJ2-1	ASSKSSSGMGEQF
-	TRBV19	TRBJ1-5	ASSDRGYNQPQH
-	TRBV15	TRBJ1-3	ATSRDPGSSGNTIY
once	TRBV28	TRBJ1-2	ASSPGQASYGYT
-	TRBV5-1	TRBJ2-6	ASSSRTATSGANVLT
many	TRBV5-1	TRBJ2-1	ASSLDSGSYNEQF
-	TRBV19	TRBJ1-1	ASLTGQGSTEAF
-	TRBV7-9	TRBJ1-3	ASGLGFVLPGNTIY
-	TRBV27	TRBJ1-1	ASSLTYGDTEAF
-	TRBV19	TRBJ1-5	ASSGQGDQPQH
-	TRBV6-6	TRBJ2-2	ASTGTPNTGELF
-	TRBV7-2	TRBJ2-1	ASSLGPSGYNEQF
few	TRBV11-2	TRBJ1-1	ASSSGPAKNTEAF
-	TRBV27	TRBJ2-1	ASKGLAGINEQF
-	TRBV15	TRBJ1-6	ATSRGSAGTSDSPLH
-	TRBV6-1	TRBJ2-7	ASSEVGLAGAYEQY
many	TRBV7-3	TRBJ2-2	ASSLSPSGNTGELF
many	TRBV7-8	TRBJ2-5	ASSAPTGVETQY
-	TRBV11-2	TRBJ2-4	ASSSDRKNIQY
many	TRBV2	TRBJ1-1	ACTNLASGTGEAF
-	TRBV29-1	TRBJ2-2	SADRGFTGELF
-	TRBV7-2	TRBJ1-1	ASSALPLQAPEAF
-	TRBV5-4	TRBJ2-3	ASSFSQDTQY
-	TRBV19	TRBJ2-1	ASTQRGDEQF
few	TRBV4-1	TRBJ2-2	ASSWRGNTGELF
-	TRBV19	TRBJ1-5	ASRTSRGGKPQH
-	TRBV11-2	TRBJ1-3	ASSLFRENPSSGNTIY
-	TRBV18	TRBJ2-1	ASSPRTQKRGNEQF
-	TRBV11-3	TRBJ2-1	ASSSTPTSGRGDEQF
few	TRBV28	TRBJ2-7	ASRRTGNTYEQY
-	TRBV11-2	TRBJ2-3	ASSPPYLTGRETDTQY
once	TRBV4-1	TRBJ2-3	ASSHTGLTDTQY
-	TRBV27	TRBJ2-7	ASSRLAGAYEQY
-	TRBV7-9	TRBJ1-1	ASSPDLVGWTEAF
-	TRBV5-1	TRBJ2-1	ASSKTGGSYNEQF
-	TRBV2	TRBJ2-6	ASSRISRGSAGANVLT
-	TRBV5-4	TRBJ2-3	ASSLVGTDTQY
-	TRBV7-2	TRBJ1-2	ASSPGQGETYGYT
-	TRBV9	TRBJ1-1	ASSRGHLNTEAF
-	TRBV23-1	TRBJ2-7	ASSLLEAGSSYEQY
once	TRBV28	TRBJ2-7	ASRSNPYEQY
-	TRBV9	TRBJ1-5	ASSVAGDPDQPQH
once	TRBV25-1	TRBJ1-5	ASSEKRDRVDQPQH
few	TRBV9	TRBJ2-2	ASSVEAGGSGELF
-	TRBV20-1	TRBJ2-7	STPGIYEQY